This T cell receptor beta chain was sequenced during a study of beta chain features in type 1 diabetes. With 5 bases removed from V and 8 bases from J, the gap between germline ends came to 10 bases. The germline CDR1 and CDR2 sequences are SGHAT and FQNNGV. The length of the CDR3 is 11 residues. The whole isolated RNA underwent reverse transcription, so sequencing captured expressed TCRB transcripts. Clones were sequenced by immunoSEQ multiplex PCR, and TCRdb holds only the in-frame ones, with some missing. The repertoire consists of over 500,000 clones, with less than 20% occurring once and the leading ten covering 0.07% to 0.095%. This clone has more than one count but fewer than ten.

This sequence was found in a man between 18 and 29 years old in good health. This chain uses TRBV11-2 with TRBJ2-7; D not resolved. The specimen sequenced was naive CD4+ T cells from blood. CDR3 sequence reads: CASSLGPQQYF. The CDR3 bases are TGTGCCAGCAGCCTCGGACCCCAGCAGTACTTC.